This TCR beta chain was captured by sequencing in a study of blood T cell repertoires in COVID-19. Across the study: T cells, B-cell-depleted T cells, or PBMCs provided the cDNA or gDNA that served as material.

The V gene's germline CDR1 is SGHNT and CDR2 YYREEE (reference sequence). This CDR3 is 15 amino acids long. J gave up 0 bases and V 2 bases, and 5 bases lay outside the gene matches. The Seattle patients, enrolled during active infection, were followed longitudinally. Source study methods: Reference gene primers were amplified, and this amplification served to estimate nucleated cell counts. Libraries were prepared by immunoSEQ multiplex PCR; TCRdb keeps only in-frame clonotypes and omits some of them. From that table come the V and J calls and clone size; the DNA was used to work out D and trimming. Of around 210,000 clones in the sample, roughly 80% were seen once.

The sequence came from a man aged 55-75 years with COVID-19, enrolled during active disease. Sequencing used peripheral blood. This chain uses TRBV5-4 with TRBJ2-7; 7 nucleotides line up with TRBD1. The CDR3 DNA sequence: TGTGCCAGCAGCTTTCGACAGGGATTCTCCTACGAGCAGTACTTC. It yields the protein CASSFRQGFSYEQYF.